This T cell receptor (beta chain) was obtained from a study of PD-1 blockade in classical Hodgkin lymphoma (dated by TCRdb to the early 2020s). Regarding the complete study: Nivolumab dosing was 3 mg/kg intravenously every 2 weeks, continuing until either disease progression or unacceptable toxicity. To define a peripheral blood immune signature of response to PD-1 blockade in classical Hodgkin lymphoma, the study combined TCR beta sequencing with CyTOF.

Between the V and J ends, shortened by 5 bases and 0 bases respectively, the junction contains 11 bases. For CDR1 and CDR2, the germline V gene (reference sequence) lists MNHEY and SMNVEV. The CDR3 covers 15 residues, taking in both the cysteine and the phenylalanine. Only CDR3 DNA remains: 45 bases, in frame from the first base. As concerns this clone: Its binding antigen is unknown. It has no much larger one-base neighbor in the sample; base qualities were not kept.

Read against the paper, the sample's time point label means: cycle 1 day 1 (C1D1), immediately before nivolumab initiation. Relapse after autologous stem cell transplantation had occurred in all trial patients, and cohorts A, B and C were distinguished by prior brentuximab vedotin exposure. The trial cohort comprised a few dozen patients with relapsed/refractory classical Hodgkin lymphoma whose best overall responses were complete response, partial response or progressive disease. Single-agent nivolumab was administered to trial patients in the multi-cohort phase II CheckMate 205 trial. An independent review committee assessed best overall response by applying the 2007 International Working Group response criteria. Trial PBMCs were collected just before the start of nivolumab (C1D1) and during therapy at cycle 2 day 1 and cycle 4 day 1. After peripheral blood was drawn into 8 mL Vacutainer Cell Preparation Tubes, PBMCs were isolated by centrifugation and then cryopreserved.

Genomic DNA was isolated using the Qiagen DNeasy kit from unsorted PBMCs as well as from negatively selected CD4+ and CD8+ fractions. TCR beta CDR3 regions were amplified by immunoSEQ multiplex PCR using primers annealing to V and J segments. A synthetic immune receptor repertoire was used to minimize amplification bias, and any residual bias was removed computationally once sequencing was done. Turning to the authors' computational methods: Custom Python scripts were used to quantify repertoire diversity as the Shannon entropy index. The unsorted, CD4+ and CD8+ repertoires were each analyzed separately, with the exception of combined analyses, where CD4+ and CD8+ sequences were merged in silico. Clonal expansion was defined as a frequency increase of at least 2-fold after treatment compared with C1D1, and clones undetected at baseline were assigned a pseudocount of 0.5. Singleton clones were defined as clones with 0 or 1 copy at C1D1, and non-singleton clones were defined as clones with 2 or more copies. By matching protein sequences in sorted samples from the same patient, clones expanded in unsorted samples were annotated as CD4+, CD8+ or unknown. Diversity changes from C1D1 to C4D1 were tested in paired samples using Wilcoxon tests. Not all clones reach the TCRdb copy of this immuneACCESS table, which keeps in-frame sequences only. Checked studies attribute under half of the gap to unresolved V genes and leave the rest unexplained. V, J and clone size were drawn from that table, and D and trimming were deduced from the DNA. The sample records 70,000 to 85,000 clones, around 93% of which are singletons. 8% of the sample rests with the top ten.

Paper-wide results and their limitations: Baseline TCR diversity was reported to be lower in newly diagnosed patients than in healthy donors, and even lower in relapsed/refractory patients. Trial patients with a complete response had baseline diversity similar to that of newly diagnosed patients, while partial responders and progressors had significantly lower diversity. Lower diversity was observed in patients in whom nivolumab was started less than 1 year after ASCT, and these patients were excluded from later analyses so that confounding by immune reconstitution would be avoided. The study covered only a single clinical trial cohort, and the causes of the repertoire differences, possibly disease activity or prior therapy, were still not defined. CD4+ but not CD8+ TCR diversity rose significantly by C4D1 (p=0.0027 vs p=0.16), most apparent in complete responders (p=0.02).

The clonotype originates from a human donor with classical Hodgkin lymphoma. The sample was peripheral blood mononuclear cells (PBMCs), taken at baseline. The receptor chain draws on TRBV27 and TRBJ1-5, with TRBD1 tentatively as D gene (6 bases match). The nucleotides are TGTGCCAGCAGTATACAGGGTCATAGCAATCAGCCCCAGCATTTT. Translated, this gives CASSIQGHSNQPQHF.